The T cell receptor beta chain described here comes from a study of CD8+CD57+ T cells in acquired aplastic anemia. Background on the study: Sorting CD4+ and CD8+ cells gave DNA averaging roughly 3.2 ug.

Both TCR beta VDJ combination and CDR3 sequence profiling were carried out. Genomic DNA was the template for this profiling. TCRdb used MiXCR to reprocess the reads, holding one entry per CDR3 protein. The sample lists over 150,000 distinct CDR3 sequences; 65% to 75% were seen once. The CDR3 extends over 11 amino acids. Germline CDR1 and CDR2: SGHRS and YFSETQ. The V and J ends lost 10 bases and 5 bases respectively, with 12 bases between them. To note about this clonotype: What it binds is unknown.

Whoever was chosen for sequencing had shown CD8+CD57+ cell expansion by flow cytometry. Patients were treatment-naive when blood was sampled. General study results and limits: Patients versus controls showed no significant CD8+ Simpson's diversity difference. There were twenty-nine CD8+ CDR3 sequences that occurred in both patients and controls.

Sequencing used sorted CD4+, CD8+, or CD8+CD57+ T cells (not recorded which) from PBMCs. The chain joins TRBV5-1 to TRBJ1-1; no clear D. The receptor was derived from a human donor with aplastic anemia. The chain's CDR3 is CARTEITEAFF. CDR3 nucleotide sequence: TGCGCCCGGACGGAAATAACTGAAGCTTTCTTT.